This T cell receptor beta chain was retrieved from a study of shared clonotypes between healthy human individuals. About the research overall: Per donor, CD8 memory used one plate, CD8 naive used two, CD4 memory used three and CD4 naive used three. Study-wide results and caveats: Naive subsets generally exceeded memory subsets in estimated richness. It was anticipated that sequencing depth would influence how many clonotypes donors shared.

Naive-designated CD8 cells lacked CD45RO, were positively enriched for CCR7, and omitted terminally differentiated effector memory CD45RA+ cells. Concerning this clone: Its specificity is unknown.

V was clipped by 3 bases and J by 1 base, with 6 bases between them. CDR3 length: 13 residues. Per germline, CDR1 SEHNR and CDR2 FQNEAQ (reference sequence). At deep level, the assay was performed. The assay was immunoSEQ multiplex PCR, and TCRdb's table has in-frame clones only and misses some. The sample lists some 2 million clones; 85% to 95% were seen once. This rearrangement joins TRBV7-9 to TRBJ2-5; D unresolved. What was sequenced was naive CD8+ T cells sorted from blood. The source is a man aged 18-30 years in good health. The CDR3 reads CASSFLTQETQYF. For the CDR3, the DNA is TGTGCCAGCAGCTTTTTGACCCAAGAGACCCAGTACTTC.